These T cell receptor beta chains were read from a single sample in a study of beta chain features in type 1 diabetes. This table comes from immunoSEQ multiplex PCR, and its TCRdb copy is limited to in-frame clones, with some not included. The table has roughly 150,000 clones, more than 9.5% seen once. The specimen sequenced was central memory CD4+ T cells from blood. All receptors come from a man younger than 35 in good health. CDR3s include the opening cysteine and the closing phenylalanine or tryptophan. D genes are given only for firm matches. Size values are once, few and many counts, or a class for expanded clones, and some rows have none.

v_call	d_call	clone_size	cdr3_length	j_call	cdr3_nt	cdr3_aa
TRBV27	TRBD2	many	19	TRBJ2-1	TGTGCCAGCAGGAGGACTAGCGGGAGGGCCGGGGGCCTGTCTAATGAGCAGTTCTTC	CASRRTSGRAGGLSNEQFF
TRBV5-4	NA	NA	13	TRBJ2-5	TGTGCCAGCAGCAAGGAGGCTACAGAGACCCAGTACTTC	CASSKEATETQYF
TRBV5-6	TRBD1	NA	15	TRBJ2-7	TGTGCCAGCAGCTCACGGACAGGATGGTACTACGAGCAGTACTTC	CASSSRTGWYYEQYF
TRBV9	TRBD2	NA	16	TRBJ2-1	TGTGCCAGCAGCCCCCAGACTAGCAGTAAATACAATGAGCAGTTCTTC	CASSPQTSSKYNEQFF
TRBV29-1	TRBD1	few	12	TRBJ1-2	TGCAGCGTCGGACAGGGTACCGGTGGCTACACCTTC	CSVGQGTGGYTF
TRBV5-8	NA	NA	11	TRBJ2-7	TGTGCCAGCAGCTTGCGGTACGAGCAGTACTTC	CASSLRYEQYF
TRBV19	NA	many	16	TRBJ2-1	TGTGCCAGTAGTATCAGGGTATTCGATCGAGGACCTCAGCAGTTCTTC	CASSIRVFDRGPQQFF
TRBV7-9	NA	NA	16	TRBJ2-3	TGTGCCAGCAGCTTAGAGCGCTGGGGGGCCACAGATACGCAGTATTTT	CASSLERWGATDTQYF
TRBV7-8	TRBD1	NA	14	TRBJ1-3	TGTGCCAGCAGCCTGGACAGGATCGGAAACACCATATATTTT	CASSLDRIGNTIYF
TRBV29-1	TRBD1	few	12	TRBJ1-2	TGCAGCGTTGCTCAGGGGGCGGGTGGCTACACCTTC	CSVAQGAGGYTF
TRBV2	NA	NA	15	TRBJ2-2	TGTGCCAGCAATGCGGAAGGGACTGACACCGGGGAGCTGTTTTTT	CASNAEGTDTGELFF
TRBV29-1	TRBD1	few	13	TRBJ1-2	TGCAGCGTCGAAAGGGACAGGGGCCGTGGCTACACCTTC	CSVERDRGRGYTF
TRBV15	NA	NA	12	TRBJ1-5	TGTGCCACCAGACATAGCAATCAGCCCCAGCATTTT	CATRHSNQPQHF
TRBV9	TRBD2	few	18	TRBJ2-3	TGTGCCAGCAGCGACCGGACTAGCGGGGGGCCGGGCACAGATACGCAGTATTTT	CASSDRTSGGPGTDTQYF
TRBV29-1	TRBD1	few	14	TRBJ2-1	TGCAGCGTAGACAGGGGCGTCTCCTACAATGAGCAGTTCTTC	CSVDRGVSYNEQFF
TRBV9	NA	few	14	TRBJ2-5	TGTGCCAGCAGTCATACAGGCAGACAAGAGACCCAGTACTTC	CASSHTGRQETQYF
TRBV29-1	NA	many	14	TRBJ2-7	TGCAGCGTCGGGGCCCAGTATGACCCGGTAGGGCAGTACTTC	CSVGAQYDPVGQYF
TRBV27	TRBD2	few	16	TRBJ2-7	TGTGCCAGCAGTACCCGACTAGCGGATTACTCCTACGAGCAGTACTTC	CASSTRLADYSYEQYF
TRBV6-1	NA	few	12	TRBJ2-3	TGTGCCAGCACAAGGAGCGGGTTTACGCAGTATTTT	CASTRSGFTQYF
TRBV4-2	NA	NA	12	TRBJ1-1	TGTGCCAGCAAGGCTGGAGGGTATGAAGCTTTCTTT	CASKAGGYEAFF
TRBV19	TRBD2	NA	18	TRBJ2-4	TGTGCCAGTAGTATGCCCCCTGCGGGAGGGCCGGTCAAAAACATTCAGTACTTC	CASSMPPAGGPVKNIQYF
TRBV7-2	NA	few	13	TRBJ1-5	TGTGCCAGCAGCAGGGCTCGGGGTCAGCCCCAGCATTTT	CASSRARGQPQHF
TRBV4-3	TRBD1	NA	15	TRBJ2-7	TGCGCCAGCAGCCAGGCGACAGGGGGCGGCTACGAGCAGTACTTC	CASSQATGGGYEQYF
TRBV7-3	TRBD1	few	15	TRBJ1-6	TGTGCCAGCAGCGCTCAGGGGGCGAATAATTCACCCCTCCACTTT	CASSAQGANNSPLHF
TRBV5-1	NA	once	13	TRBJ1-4	TGCGCCAGCAGAATGCAGGGGTTTGAAAAACTGTTTTTT	CASRMQGFEKLFF
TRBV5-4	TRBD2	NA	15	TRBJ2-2	TGTGCCAGCAGCTTTAGCGGGAAAAACACCGGGGAGCTGTTTTTT	CASSFSGKNTGELFF
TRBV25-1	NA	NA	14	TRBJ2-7	TGTGCCAGCAACCAAAACGGCAGGGCCTACGAGCAGTACTTC	CASNQNGRAYEQYF
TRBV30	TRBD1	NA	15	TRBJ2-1	TGTGCCTGGAGGGTATGGGACAGGGTAAGGAATGAGCAGTTCTTC	CAWRVWDRVRNEQFF
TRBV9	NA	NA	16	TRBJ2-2	TGTGCCAGCAGCCGTAACCCGGGACCTAACACCGGGGAGCTGTTTTTT	CASSRNPGPNTGELFF
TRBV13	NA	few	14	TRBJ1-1	TGTGCCAGCAGCGCGGGACGCAGGAACACTGAAGCTTTCTTT	CASSAGRRNTEAFF
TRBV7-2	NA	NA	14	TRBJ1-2	TGTGCCAGCAGCTTAGTTGCGGAGGCCTATGGCTACACCTTC	CASSLVAEAYGYTF
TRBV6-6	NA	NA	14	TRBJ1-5	TGTGCCAGCAGTTACTGGGGGGCGAATCAGCCCCAGCATTTT	CASSYWGANQPQHF
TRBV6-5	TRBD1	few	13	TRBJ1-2	TGTGCCAGCAGCCAAAGGGGGCTGTATGGCTACACCTTC	CASSQRGLYGYTF
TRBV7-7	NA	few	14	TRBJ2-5	TGTGCCAGCAGCTTAGACAGCAACCAAGAGACCCAGTACTTC	CASSLDSNQETQYF
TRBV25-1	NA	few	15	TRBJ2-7	TGTGCCAGCAGTGAACCGGGGTCGAAAGCCTACGAGCAGTACTTC	CASSEPGSKAYEQYF
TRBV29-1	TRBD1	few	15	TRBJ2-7	TGCAGCGCCACGGGGGACAGGGTAAGGTCCTACGAGCAGTACTTC	CSATGDRVRSYEQYF
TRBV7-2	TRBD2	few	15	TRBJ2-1	TGTGCCAGCAGCTTAGGTCGGGAGGGTACCAATGAGCAGTTCTTC	CASSLGREGTNEQFF
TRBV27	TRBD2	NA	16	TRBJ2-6	TGTGCCACCAGCAGGGAGGGGAGTTATGGGGCCAACGTCCTGACTTTC	CATSREGSYGANVLTF
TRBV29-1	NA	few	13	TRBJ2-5	TGCAGCGTTGGATCAGACCGTGTTGGGACCCAGTACTTC	CSVGSDRVGTQYF
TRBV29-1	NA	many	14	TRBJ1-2	TGCAGCGTTCGGCAGGGGTTCGTTGCGGATGGCTACACCTTC	CSVRQGFVADGYTF
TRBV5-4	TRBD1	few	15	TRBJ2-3	TGTGCCAGCATCCGGGACAGGGGTGCCACAGATACGCAGTATTTT	CASIRDRGATDTQYF
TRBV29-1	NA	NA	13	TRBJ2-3	TGCAGCGTTGGGGGGAGTGGGACAGATACGCAGTATTTT	CSVGGSGTDTQYF
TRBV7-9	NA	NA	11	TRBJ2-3	TGTGCCAGCAGCTTGCGAGATACGCAGTATTTT	CASSLRDTQYF
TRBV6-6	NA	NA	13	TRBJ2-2	TGTGCCAGCAGTTTGAGGGAGTTCGGGGAGCTGTTTTTT	CASSLREFGELFF
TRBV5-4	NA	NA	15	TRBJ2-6	TGCGCCAGCAGCCAAGTAACAGCTGGGGCCAACGTCCTGACTTTC	CASSQVTAGANVLTF
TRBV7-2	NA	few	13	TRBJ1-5	TGTGCCAGCAGCTCAAGTAGCAATCAGCCCCAGCATTTT	CASSSSSNQPQHF
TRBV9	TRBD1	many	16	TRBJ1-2	TGTGCCAGCAGGGGCCAAGTGACAGGGAGGAAGAATGGCTACACCTTC	CASRGQVTGRKNGYTF
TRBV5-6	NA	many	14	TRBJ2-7	TGTGCCAGCAGCTTAGCAGGGGCACTAAACGAGCAGTACTTC	CASSLAGALNEQYF
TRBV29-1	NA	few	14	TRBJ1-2	TGCAGCCTTAGCGGGGAGTTGGGGTCCTATGGCTACACCTTC	CSLSGELGSYGYTF
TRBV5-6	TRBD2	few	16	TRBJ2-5	TGTGCCAGCAGCTGGGGACTAGCGGGATATCAAGAGACCCAGTACTTC	CASSWGLAGYQETQYF
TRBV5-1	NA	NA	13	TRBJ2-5	TGCGCCAGCAGCTTGGAGGGCTTGGAGACCCAGTACTTC	CASSLEGLETQYF
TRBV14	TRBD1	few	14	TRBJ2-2	TGTGCCAGCAGCGGACAGGGGAACACCGGGGAGCTGTTTTTT	CASSGQGNTGELFF